These 10 T cell receptor beta chains originate from one sample sequenced in a study of graft-versus-host responses after intestinal transplantation. No antigen is known for these receptors. Measured with immunoSEQ multiplex PCR; TCRdb has only the in-frame clones, and not every one. The data hold about 70,000 clones, with 75% to 90% observed a single time. The sequences come from unstimulated CD4+ T cells sorted from spleen or lymph node cells, collected before transplant. Receptors were obtained from a human donor who was the organ donor for an intestinal transplant.

CDR3 sequence reads: CASSSLGGAQPQHF. For the CDR3, the DNA is TGTGCCAGCAGCTCCCTCGGGGGGGCTCAGCCCCAGCATTTT. The V and J genes are TRBV7-2 and TRBJ1-5, with TRBD1 as a possible D gene (6 bases). CDR3 size: 14 residues. V was trimmed by 4 bases and J by 6 bases, leaving 13 bases between them. Germline loops: CDR1 SGHTA, CDR2 FQGNSA.

This clone occurred once. The rearrangement uses TRBV5-1 and TRBJ1-3; 8 bases line up with TRBD1. This CDR3 is 16 amino acids long. The ends lost 5 bases at V and 3 bases at J; junction bases unmatched: 10. CDR1 is SGHRS, CDR2 YFSETQ, per germline. CDR3 protein: CASSQDRGYFGNTIYF. The CDR3, as DNA: TGCGCCAGCAGTCAAGACAGGGGATATTTTGGAAACACCATATATTTT. The whole variable domain, remainder taken from reference TRBV5-1 and TRBJ1-3, is KAGVTQTPRYLIKTRGQQVTLSCSPISGHRSVSWYQQTPGQGLQFLFEYFSETQRNKGNFPGRFSGRQFSNSRSEMNVSTLELGDSALYLCASSQDRGYFGNTIYFGEGSWLTVV.

The count of this clone is one. The chain couples TRBV7-3 to TRBJ2-2, with 7 bases matching TRBD2. Germline values: CDR1 SGHTA, CDR2 FQGTGA. This CDR3 has 15 amino acids. J lost 4 bases, V lost 2 bases, and 4 bases had no gene match. The CDR3 here is CASSLAGVSTGELFF. The CDR3 region has the DNA TGTGCCAGCAGCTTAGCGGGGGTGTCCACCGGGGAGCTGTTTTTT.

In this sample, this clone turned up a few times. This chain uses TRBV18 with TRBJ2-7, with 7 bases identical to TRBD1. The junction had 6 bases not matched to a gene; V was cut back by 8 bases and J by 2 bases. The CDR3 loop spans 13 amino acids. The germline V gene has CDR1 KGHSH and CDR2 LQKENI. DNA of the CDR3: TGTGCCAGCCACGCAGGGGGTACCTACGAGCAGTACGTC. Its translation is CASHAGGTYEQYV.

The count of this clone is one. The CDR3 loop is CATSSTRVRGPANYGYTF. In DNA form, the CDR3 reads TGTGCCACCAGCTCTACACGGGTCAGGGGCCCCGCTAACTATGGCTACACCTTC. This chain links TRBV15 with TRBJ1-2, with D tentatively TRBD1 (6 bases). Per the germline V gene, CDR1 is LNHNV and CDR2 is YYDKDF (reference sequence). V was shortened by 5 bases and J by 0 bases, with 22 bases between the two germline ends. This CDR3 has 18 residues.

On this clone: Other DNA sequences from this sample encode an identical CDR3 as well. The V gene is TRBV27, the J gene TRBJ1-6; D remains unclear. The CDR3 sequence is 14 residues long. V lost 3 bases and J lost 4, with 7 bases in between. Per the germline V gene, CDR1 is MNHEY and CDR2 is SMNVEV (reference sequence). The CDR3 loop is CASSFRSYNSPLHF. The CDR3 bases are TGTGCCAGCAGTTTTCGGTCTTATAATTCACCCCTCCACTTT.

The chain uses TRBV27 and TRBJ2-1, with D perhaps matching TRBD1 (5 bases). The V gene lost 4 bases and the J gene lost 1 base, with 14 bases spanning the gap. Germline values: CDR1 MNHEY, CDR2 SMNVEV (reference sequence). The CDR3 is made up of 16 amino acids. DNA for the CDR3: TGTGCCAGCAGTTACCAGGGAACCTATTCCTACAATGAGCAGTTCTTC. Translated, it gives CASSYQGTYSYNEQFF.

The chain couples TRBV19 to TRBJ1-6; maybe TRBD1 (5 bases). The CDR3 extends over 15 amino acids. The V gene lost 3 bases and the J gene lost 7 bases, with 13 bases spanning the gap. CDR1 LNHDA and CDR2 SQIVND come from the germline V gene (reference sequence). CDR3 DNA: TGTGCCAGTAGTATTGGGGAGGGGATGAATTCACCCCTCCACTTT. Translated, it gives CASSIGEGMNSPLHF.

The rearrangement joins TRBV6-5 to TRBJ2-2; a weak D match, TRBD1 (5 bases). V lost 4 bases and J 8 bases, leaving 11 bases between the germline ends. Germline-derived CDR1 and CDR2 are MNHEY and SVGAGI. The CDR3 totals 13 residues. CDR3: CASSFYRTGELFF. CDR3 coding DNA: TGTGCCAGCAGTTTTTACCGGACAGGGGAGCTGTTTTTT.

The chain employs TRBV5-6 and TRBJ1-6; TRBD1 matches at 7 bases. This CDR3 is 16 amino acids long. J was trimmed by 2 bases and V by 2 bases; bases with no gene match: 4. Per germline, CDR1 SGHDT and CDR2 YYEEEE. CDR3 nucleotides: TGTGCCAGCAGCTTAACGGGACAGACCTATAATTCACCCCTCCACTTT. Amino acid sequence: CASSLTGQTYNSPLHF.